This T cell receptor beta chain was captured by sequencing in a study of T cell repertoires in cytomegalovirus infection (dated by TCRdb to between 2018 and 2020). The study in broad terms: Donor HLA type was relevant to the analysis, as public TCR beta signatures indicated carriage of CMV infection together with the matching HLA type.

Via the germline V gene, CDR1 is SGHAT and CDR2 FQNNGV. Including the terminal cysteine and phenylalanine, the CDR3 comprises 16 residues. The entry retains the CDR3 DNA only, 48 bases that are in frame from base 1. V is trimmed back by 4 bases and J by 0 bases, and the junction contains 4 bases that no gene match accounts for. The paper as a whole reports these results and caveats: The ex vivo response was dominated by HLA-C-restricted CMV-specific TCR beta clonotypes, which also provided the single most frequent clonotype in two of eight donors. In both this cohort and an independent roughly 330-donor cohort, the cumulative frequency of public TCR beta family members distinguished carriers of CMV infection plus the relevant HLA type.

The sample was run on an Illumina HiSeq 1500. The raw public reads went through TCRdb reprocessing: fastp at Q25, MiXCR clone calling, in-frame beta chains kept. Each CDR3 protein appears once, grouped with its most common genes and DNA. This sample holds 200,000 to 300,000 distinct CDR3 sequences; 12% were observed only once. The ten largest clonotypes hold approximately 1.6% of the sample. In this sample, this clonotype turned up many times. Its antigen is unknown. Base qualities are not provided; no much larger clone lies one nucleotide away. The source is a human donor in good health (CMV status not recorded). Some clones in this sample may be carry-over from other donors' samples. Rearrangement joined TRBV11-2 to TRBJ2-5; TRBD2 aligns with 11 central bases. The source material was PBMCs. The nucleotide sequence is given as TGTGCCAGCAGCTCCGGGACTAGCGGTCACCAAGAGACCCAGTACTTC. Its amino acids are CASSSGTSGHQETQYF.